Listed below are T cell receptor beta chains from one sample, sequenced in a study of blood T cell repertoires in COVID-19. Some clones are missing from TCRdb's copy, which holds only in-frame ones; the method was immunoSEQ multiplex PCR. In the table there are hundreds of thousands of clones, approximately 78% of which are singletons. Sequenced: PBMCs or T cells enriched from blood (not recorded which). Source of these receptors: a man between 35 and 55 years old who had been exposed to COVID-19. The CDR3 runs from the conserved cysteine through the conserved F or W. The order of the fields is V gene, clone size, D gene, J gene, CDR3 length, CDR3 protein, CDR3 DNA. D genes are given only for firm matches. Clone size is shown for a subset of rows, as once, few, many or a class of expanded clone.

TRBV30,-,-,TRBJ2-7,13,CAWSPPARREQYF,TGTGCCTGGAGCCCCCCTGCGCGGCGGGAGCAGTACTTC
TRBV2,few,-,TRBJ2-7,14,CASSELSRTSEQYF,TGTGCCAGCAGTGAACTAAGTCGGACTTCCGAGCAGTACTTC
TRBV11-2,-,-,TRBJ2-1,15,CASSRERASYNEQFF,TGTGCCAGCAGCCGCGAGCGGGCTTCCTACAATGAGCAGTTCTTC
TRBV3-1/TRBV3-2,-,-,TRBJ2-1,16,CASSQVQPGTARGKFF,TGTGCCAGCAGCCAGGTACAACCGGGGACTGCCAGAGGGAAGTTCTTC
TRBV27,-,-,TRBJ2-7,14,CASSFVPGVYEQYF,TGTGCCAGCAGTTTCGTCCCCGGGGTCTACGAGCAGTACTTC
TRBV21-1,-,-,TRBJ2-1,15,CASRQKRATNNEQFF,TGTGCCAGCAGGCAAAAGCGGGCCACTAACAATGAGCAGTTCTTC
TRBV30,few,-,TRBJ1-4,13,CAWSQDTGGKLFF,TGTGCCTGGAGTCAAGACACGGGGGGGAAACTGTTTTTT
TRBV5-1,-,TRBD1,TRBJ2-3,20,CASSSFPDPGQGTSTDTQYF,TGCGCCAGCAGCTCGTTCCCAGATCCGGGACAGGGGACTAGCACAGATACGCAGTATTTT
TRBV19,-,-,TRBJ1-5,16,CASSIDRIRVGQPQHF,TGTGCCAGTAGTATAGATCGCATTCGGGTGGGTCAGCCCCAGCATTTT
TRBV4-1,-,TRBD2,TRBJ2-5,18,CASSHAGTSGRRAETQYF,TGCGCCAGCAGCCATGCCGGGACTAGCGGGAGGCGAGCGGAGACCCAGTACTTC
TRBV7-2,-,TRBD2,TRBJ2-7,16,CASSTPGLAEYYEQYF,TGTGCCAGCAGCACCCCAGGACTAGCGGAATACTACGAGCAGTACTTC
TRBV7-9,-,-,TRBJ1-1,12,CASSSTVPEAFF,TGTGCCAGCAGCTCGACAGTCCCGGAAGCTTTCTTT
TRBV9,-,-,TRBJ2-5,15,CASSVGFRPWETQYF,TGTGCCAGCAGCGTAGGGTTCAGGCCGTGGGAGACCCAGTACTTC
TRBV5-4,-,-,TRBJ2-7,14,CASSLVQGSNEQYF,TGTGCCAGCAGCTTGGTGCAGGGGAGCAACGAGCAGTACTTC
TRBV9,few,TRBD2,TRBJ2-1,16,CASSPPSGPPYNEQFF,TGTGCCAGCAGCCCTCCTAGCGGGCCTCCCTACAATGAGCAGTTCTTC
TRBV2,-,-,TRBJ1-1,13,CASAGQSNTEAFF,TGTGCCAGCGCTGGACAGTCGAACACTGAAGCTTTCTTT
TRBV7-9,-,TRBD2,TRBJ2-7,17,CASSLLVAGGISYEQYF,TGTGCCAGCAGCCTATTGGTAGCGGGAGGGATTTCCTACGAGCAGTACTTC
TRBV5-1,once,TRBD1,TRBJ2-3,14,CASSPRQGSDTQYF,TGCGCCAGCAGCCCGAGACAGGGTTCAGATACGCAGTATTTT
TRBV29-1,-,-,TRBJ1-2,14,CSVGGFGRGYGYTF,TGCAGCGTTGGGGGGTTCGGCAGGGGCTATGGCTACACCTTC
TRBV6-1,-,TRBD2,TRBJ2-3,16,CASSENIAGSTDTQYF,TGTGCCAGCAGTGAAAACATAGCGGGGTCCACAGATACGCAGTATTTT